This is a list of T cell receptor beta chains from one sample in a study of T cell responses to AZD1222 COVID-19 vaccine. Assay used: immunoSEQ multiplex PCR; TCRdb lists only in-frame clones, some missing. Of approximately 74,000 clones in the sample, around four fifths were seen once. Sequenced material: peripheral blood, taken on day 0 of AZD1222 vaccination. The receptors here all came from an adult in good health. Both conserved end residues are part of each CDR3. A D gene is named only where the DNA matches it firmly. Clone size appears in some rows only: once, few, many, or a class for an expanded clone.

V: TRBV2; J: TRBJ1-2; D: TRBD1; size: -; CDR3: CASSATGDGYGYTF; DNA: TGTGCCAGCAGCGCGACAGGGGACGGCTATGGCTACACCTTC
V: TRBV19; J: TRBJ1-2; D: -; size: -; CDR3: CASSIAGYYGYTF; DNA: TGTGCCAGTAGTATAGCCGGGTACTATGGCTACACCTTC
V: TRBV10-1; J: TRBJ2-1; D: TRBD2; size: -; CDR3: CASSVRLGRGDEQFF; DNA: TGCGCCAGCAGTGTGCGGCTCGGGAGGGGCGATGAGCAGTTCTTC
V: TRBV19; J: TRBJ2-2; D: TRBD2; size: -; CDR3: CATKGLAFTGELFF; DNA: TGTGCCACCAAGGGACTAGCGTTCACCGGGGAGCTGTTTTTT
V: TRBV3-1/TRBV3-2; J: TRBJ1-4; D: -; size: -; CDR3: CASSQDSRGTNEKLFF; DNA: TGTGCCAGCAGCCAAGACTCACGGGGAACTAATGAAAAACTGTTTTTT
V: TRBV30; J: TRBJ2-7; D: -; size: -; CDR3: CAWSTTPYEQYF; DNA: TGTGCCTGGAGTACTACTCCCTACGAGCAGTACTTC
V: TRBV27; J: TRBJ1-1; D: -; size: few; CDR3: CASSLNRVGTEAFF; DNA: TGTGCCAGCAGTTTAAACAGGGTCGGGACTGAAGCTTTCTTT
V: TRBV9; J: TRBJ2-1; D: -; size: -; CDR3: CASSVEGGGPNNEQFF; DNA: TGTGCCAGCAGCGTAGAGGGCGGGGGCCCTAACAATGAGCAGTTCTTC
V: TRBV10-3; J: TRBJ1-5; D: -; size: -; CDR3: CAISESGGSGNQPQHF; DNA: TGTGCCATCAGTGAGTCCGGGGGCTCGGGCAATCAGCCCCAGCATTTT
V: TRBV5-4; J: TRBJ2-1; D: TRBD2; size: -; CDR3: CASSGGTSGGYNEQFF; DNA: TGTGCCAGCAGCGGTGGGACTAGCGGGGGCTACAATGAGCAGTTCTTC
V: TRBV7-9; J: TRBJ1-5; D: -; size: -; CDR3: CASSLGEGDSNQPQHF; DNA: TGTGCCAGCAGCTTAGGGGAGGGGGATAGCAATCAGCCCCAGCATTTT
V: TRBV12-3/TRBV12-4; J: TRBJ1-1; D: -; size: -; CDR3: CASSLGLDTEAFF; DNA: TGTGCCAGCAGTTTAGGCCTTGACACTGAAGCTTTCTTT
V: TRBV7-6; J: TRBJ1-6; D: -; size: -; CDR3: CASSLGGDGSPLHF; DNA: TGTGCCAGCAGCTTAGGAGGGGACGGCTCACCCCTCCACTTT
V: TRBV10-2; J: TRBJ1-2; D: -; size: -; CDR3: CASSEEGARGYTF; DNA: TGCGCCAGCAGTGAAGAGGGAGCTAGGGGCTACACCTTC
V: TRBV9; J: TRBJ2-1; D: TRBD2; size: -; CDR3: CASSLAGVWDEQFF; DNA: TGTGCCAGCAGCCTAGCGGGAGTTTGGGATGAGCAGTTCTTC
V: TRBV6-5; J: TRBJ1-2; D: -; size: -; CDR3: CASSYERLANYGYTF; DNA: TGTGCCAGCAGTTACGAAAGGCTAGCGAACTATGGCTACACCTTC
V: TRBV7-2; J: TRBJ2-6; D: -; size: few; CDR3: CASSSGEGLGANVLTF; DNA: TGTGCCAGCAGCTCCGGTGAAGGTTTGGGGGCCAACGTCCTGACTTTC
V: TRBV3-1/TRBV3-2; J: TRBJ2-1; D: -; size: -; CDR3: CASSQDTRDSPYNEQFF; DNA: TGTGCCAGCAGCCAAGATACTCGGGACTCGCCCTACAATGAGCAGTTCTTC
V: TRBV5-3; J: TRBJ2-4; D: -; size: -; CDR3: CARSLGDGEAKNIQYF; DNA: TGTGCCAGAAGCTTGGGGGACGGGGAAGCCAAAAACATTCAGTACTTC
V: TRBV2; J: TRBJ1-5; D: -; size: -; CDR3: CASMNANNQPQHF; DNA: TGTGCCAGCATGAACGCTAACAATCAGCCCCAGCATTTT
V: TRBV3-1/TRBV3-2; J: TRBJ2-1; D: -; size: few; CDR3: CASSQPDSRLNEQFF; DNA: TGTGCCAGCAGCCAACCGGACAGCCGGCTTAATGAGCAGTTCTTC
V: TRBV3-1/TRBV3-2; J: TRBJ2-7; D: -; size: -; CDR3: CASSQDPGSYEQYF; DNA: TGTGCCAGCAGCCAAGATCCCGGGAGCTACGAGCAGTACTTC
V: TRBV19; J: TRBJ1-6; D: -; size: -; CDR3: CASRDTGPGRAPLHF; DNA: TGTGCCAGTAGGGACACGGGGCCAGGAAGGGCGCCCCTCCACTTT
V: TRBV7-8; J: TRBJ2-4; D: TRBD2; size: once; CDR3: CASSYGLAGQGNIQYF; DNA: TGTGCCAGCAGCTACGGACTAGCGGGGCAGGGAAACATTCAGTACTTC
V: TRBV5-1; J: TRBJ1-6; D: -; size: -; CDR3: CASSLYGDVTSPLHF; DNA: TGCGCCAGCAGCTTGTACGGGGATGTCACTTCACCCCTCCACTTT
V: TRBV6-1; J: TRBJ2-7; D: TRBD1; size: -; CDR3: CASSEGGTGPYEQYF; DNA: TGTGCCAGCAGTGAAGGCGGGACAGGACCCTACGAGCAGTACTTC
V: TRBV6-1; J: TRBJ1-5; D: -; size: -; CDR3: CASSEYGAGHQPQHF; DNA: TGTGCCAGCAGTGAATACGGGGCGGGACACCAGCCCCAGCATTTT
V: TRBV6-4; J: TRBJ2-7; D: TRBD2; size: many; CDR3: CASSDSIERGPPYEQYF; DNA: TGTGCCAGCAGTGACTCGATCGAGCGGGGGCCCCCCTACGAGCAGTACTTC